Following are 19 T cell receptor beta chains from one sample sequenced in a study of blood T cell repertoires in COVID-19 (dated by TCRdb to about 2020). The library was prepared using the immunoSEQ multiplex PCR assay. In TCRdb, the immuneACCESS table is reduced to in-frame sequences with V and J assigned. These tables do not hold every clone; where another copy was compared, an unresolved V gene accounts for under half, and the others remain unexplained. Within this sample are approximately 150,000 clones, with 80% to 90% of them counted one time only. The ten largest make up roughly 20% of the sample. The sample taken for sequencing was peripheral blood. The receptors stem from a woman of 80 years or more with acute or convalescent COVID-19.

The V call is TRBV7-2, the J call TRBJ2-5; a possible D gene is TRBD2 (6 bases). V was clipped by 5 bases and J by 7 bases, with 14 bases between them. The V gene's germline CDR1 is SGHTA and CDR2 FQGNSA. This CDR3 is 13 amino acids long. The CDR3 nucleotides read TGTGCCAGCAGCCTGGGACTTACGGGGACCCAGTACTTC. Protein: CASSLGLTGTQYF.

The chain links TRBV7-2 to TRBJ1-6, with 8 positions matching TRBD1. The junction had 5 bases not matched to a gene; V was cut back by 2 bases and J by 5 bases. The germline gives CDR1 SGHTA, CDR2 FQGNSA. CDR3 length: 16 amino acids. The DNA of the CDR3 is TGTGCCAGCAGCTTAATTGCGACAGGGGATAATTCACCCCTCCACTTT. It codes for CASSLIATGDNSPLHF.

The rearrangement uses TRBV4-2 and TRBJ2-5, with a possible D match to TRBD2 (5 bases). The germline gives CDR1 LGHNA, CDR2 YNFKEQ. V dropped 4 bases and J dropped 0 bases, with 12 bases sitting between them. The CDR3 sequence is 15 residues long. DNA for the CDR3: TGTGCCAGCAGCCGAGCGGCAAAGTACCAAGAGACCCAGTACTTC. Its protein is CASSRAAKYQETQYF.

The chain carries TRBV27 and TRBJ1-6; possibly TRBD1 for D (6 bases). V was shortened by 2 bases and J by 10 bases, with 15 bases between the two germline ends. CDR3 length: 15 amino acids. Germline V gene data show CDR1 as MNHEY and CDR2 as SMNVEV (reference sequence). CDR3 DNA sequence: TGTGCCAGCAGTTTAGGTGCCAGGGGAGTCTCACCCCTCCACTTT. It codes for CASSLGARGVSPLHF.

This clone has only one observation. The chain links TRBV7-6 to TRBJ1-5; TRBD1 agrees at 9 bases. The CDR3 is 18 amino acids. Per the germline V gene, CDR1 is SGHVS and CDR2 is FNYEAQ. Germline trimming cut 1 base from V and 2 bases from J; bases unmatched to any gene: 9. Written as DNA, the CDR3 is TGTGCCAGCAGCTTAGAGGGCTATGACAGGGGGGGCAATCAGCCCCAGCATTTT. Its protein product is CASSLEGYDRGGNQPQHF. Drawing the rest from reference TRBV7-6 and TRBJ1-5, the complete variable domain is GAGVSQSPRYKVTKRGQDVALRCDPISGHVSLYWYRQALGQGPEFLTYFNYEAQQDKSGLPNDRFSAERPEGSISTLTIQRTEQRDSAMYRCASSLEGYDRGGNQPQHFGDGTRLSIL.

The chain links TRBV5-4 to TRBJ2-1, with 9 bases matching TRBD2. V trimming: 5 bases; J trimming: 7 bases; junction bases outside the gene matches: 10. The CDR3 consists of 15 residues. Looked up from germline, CDR1 is SGHNT and CDR2 is YYREEE (reference sequence). CDR3 nucleotides: TGTGCCAGCAGAGCCGGGACTAGCCTTGTTAATGAGCAGTTCTTC. Encoded protein: CASRAGTSLVNEQFF.

This chain joins TRBV11-2 and TRBJ2-7, with 7 bases matching TRBD2. The CDR3 has 18 residues. CDR1 is SGHAT, CDR2 FQNNGV, per germline. V shed 1 base and J 4 bases; nucleotides not matched to a gene: 16. CDR3 region: CASSLGSSGLLGHYEQYF. CDR3 sequence (DNA): TGTGCCAGCAGCTTAGGGTCTAGCGGTCTCCTCGGGCATTACGAGCAGTACTTC.

The CDR3 DNA reads as TGTGCCAGTAGTAGGGGCTACAAGACAGATACGCAGTATTTT. Its protein is CASSRGYKTDTQYF. V and J are TRBV19 and TRBJ2-3; D is perhaps TRBD1 (5 bases). The CDR3 extends over 14 amino acids. V was clipped by 4 bases and J by 3 bases, with 11 bases between them. From germline, CDR1 is LNHDA and CDR2 SQIVND (reference sequence).

This clone is a singleton in its sample. The CDR3 coding sequence is TGTGCCAGTAGTATCGGGCAGGGGACTGGAAACACCATATATTTT. Its protein product is CASSIGQGTGNTIYF. J is TRBJ1-3 and V is TRBV19; D perhaps matches TRBD1 (6 bases). V was clipped by 3 bases and J by 2 bases, with 11 bases between them. This CDR3 is 15 amino acids long. Germline CDR1 reads LNHDA; CDR2 reads SQIVND (reference sequence).

This clone has just a few counts. The chain uses TRBV7-9 and TRBJ1-5; 12 nucleotides match TRBD1. The germline V gene has CDR1 SEHNR and CDR2 FQNEAQ (reference sequence). V dropped 4 bases and J dropped 2; count of bases not matched to a gene: 3. The CDR3 has 16 amino acids. The CDR3 is CASSWGTGGRNQPQHF. The CDR3 DNA sequence: TGTGCCAGCAGCTGGGGGACAGGGGGCCGCAATCAGCCCCAGCATTTT.

The genes are TRBV19 and TRBJ2-2, with 7 bases identical to TRBD2. With V trimmed by 5 bases and J by 4 bases, 13 bases remained unmatched. The CDR3 is 17 residues long. Germline CDR1 and CDR2: LNHDA and SQIVND (reference sequence). CDR3 protein: CASSLLRGGVATGELFF. In nucleotides, the CDR3 is TGTGCCAGTAGTCTCCTGCGGGGAGGGGTGGCCACCGGGGAGCTGTTTTTT.

CDR3 DNA: TGTGCCAGCAGCCAAGAGGAGGGGGCGGATTGGAAGACCCAGTACTTC. As protein: CASSQEEGADWKTQYF. The chain recombines TRBV3-1 (or the pseudogene TRBV3-2) with TRBJ2-5, with TRBD1 as a possible D gene (7 bases). Germline assignment: CDR1 LGHDT and CDR2 YNNKEL (reference sequence). The CDR3 loop spans 16 amino acids. The germline V and J ends were trimmed by 0 bases and 6 bases, with 17 bases remaining between them.

The chain has TRBV18 and TRBJ1-4; the D gene is possibly TRBD1 (6 bases). CDR3 length: 16 residues. CDR1 and CDR2 from the germline V gene are KGHSH and LQKENI. V was clipped by 0 bases and J by 5 bases, with 13 bases between them. The DNA for the CDR3 is TGTGCCAGCTCACCACCGTGGGGGGGCCCGAATGAAAAACTGTTTTTT. Protein product: CASSPPWGGPNEKLFF.

V is TRBV2 and J is TRBJ2-7; TRBD1 might be the D (5 bases). CDR1 and CDR2 from the germline V gene are SNHLY and FYNNEI. Trimming pared 5 bases from V and 9 bases from J, leaving 17 bases between. The CDR3 sequence is 13 residues long. CDR3 DNA: TGTGCCAGCAGTTCGACAGCGCCTAAAGGGCAGTACTTC. It codes for CASSSTAPKGQYF.

This clone showed up just once. The V gene is TRBV11-3, the J gene TRBJ2-2; 10 bases map to TRBD2. J was trimmed by 5 bases and V by 5 bases; bases with no gene match: 5. The CDR3 runs to 15 residues. Germline CDR1 reads SGHNT; CDR2 reads YENEEA. The CDR3 region is CASSQRGGRTGELFF. CDR3 sequence (DNA): TGTGCCAGCAGCCAGCGGGGGGGCCGAACCGGGGAGCTGTTTTTT.

This chain connects TRBV28 to TRBJ2-2; 8 bases fit TRBD1. The CDR3 totals 17 residues. Germline V gives CDR1 MDHEN, CDR2 SYDVKM. Trimming took 5 bases from V and 1 from J; bases not matched to a gene: 9. In DNA, the CDR3 is TGTGCCAGCAGTGTCTGGGGGACAGGAAGGAACACCGGGGAGCTGTTTTTT. It encodes CASSVWGTGRNTGELFF.

This clone came up a few times. The chain has TRBV5-1 and TRBJ1-2, with D possibly being TRBD1 (6 bases). This CDR3 has 12 amino acids. The ends were cut back, 7 bases at V and 5 bases at J, with 12 bases in the middle. Germline assignment: CDR1 SGHRS and CDR2 YFSETQ. CDR3 loop: CASREDSYGYTF. In DNA form, the CDR3 reads TGCGCCAGCCGAGAGGACAGTTATGGCTACACCTTC. Based on the CDR3 plus reference TRBV5-1 and TRBJ1-2, the full variable domain is KAGVTQTPRYLIKTRGQQVTLSCSPISGHRSVSWYQQTPGQGLQFLFEYFSETQRNKGNFPGRFSGRQFSNSRSEMNVSTLELGDSALYLCASREDSYGYTFGSGTRLTVV.

The chain joins TRBV6-5 to TRBJ1-2; D may be TRBD1 (6 bases). The length of the CDR3 is 15 residues. Germline V gene sequence: CDR1 MNHEY, CDR2 SVGAGI. V was pared by 6 bases and J by 4 bases, with 18 bases between. The CDR3 sequence: CASRTPQGLGYGYTF. The CDR3 nucleotides read TGTGCCAGCAGAACCCCCCAGGGGTTGGGCTATGGCTACACCTTC.

This clone was observed a few times. The chain uses TRBV27 and TRBJ2-3; D possibly corresponds to TRBD2 (5 bases). This CDR3 comprises 14 residues. The V end lost 3 bases, the J end lost 2 bases, and 9 bases lay between the germline ends. Per the germline V gene, CDR1 is MNHEY and CDR2 is SMNVEV (reference sequence). The CDR3, as DNA: TGTGCCAGCAGTTTCTGGGAGAACACAGATACGCAGTATTTT. Protein: CASSFWENTDTQYF.